This T cell receptor beta chain derives from a study of Tregs in tolerant kidney transplant recipients (dated by TCRdb to about 2019). In the study overall: Related donors were used in the transplants with nonmyeloablative bone marrow transplantation, and mixed chimerism was transient in the human trials. Before combined kidney and bone marrow transplantation, this study identified donor-specific regulatory T cells using TCRbeta sequencing and then followed those same cells after transplant.

This specimen's time point label, interpreted: blood sample drawn before combined kidney and bone marrow transplant. Unstimulated Tregs (CD4+CD25+CD127-), CD4+ non-Tregs (CD4+CD25-), CD4 and CD8 cells were FACS-sorted from thawed PBMCs. Patients were several combined kidney and bone marrow transplant recipients from the ITN036ST trial, and only these trial subjects had samples available. Healthy control blood was processed to PBMCs by Ficoll density gradient and cryopreserved, and patient PBMCs were collected before and after transplant. The CDR3 contains 17 residues, cysteine and phenylalanine counted. The only DNA kept is the CDR3, 51 bases in frame from the first base. For CDR1 and CDR2, the germline V gene lists SQVTM and ANQGSEA. Trimming removed 6 bases from V and 1 base from J; the gene matches leave 15 bases unexplained. For TCRbeta CDR3 sequencing, genomic DNA was extracted from sorted cells using the QIAGEN DNeasy Blood and Tissue Kit. Through immunoSEQ, high-throughput TCRbeta CDR3 sequencing was done commercially, including PCR amplification with internal controls and bias correction. In the authors' own workflow: A unique productive TCRbeta sequence was defined by the CDR3 nucleotide sequence when primers matched, and otherwise by the CDR3 amino acid sequence together with the Vbeta and Jbeta genes. To correct sorting error, sequences shared between sorted populations at a frequency ratio of 2:1 or less were removed; the rest were assigned to the higher population. Sequences were defined as donor-reactive when expanded at least 5-fold in CFSE-low cells versus unstimulated cells and present at a frequency of at least 0.01% in CFSE-low cells. Jensen-Shannon divergence calculated on the top 100 TCRbeta sequences ranked by frequency was used to measure repertoire divergence. For samples with multiple sequencing runs, sorting error was corrected in each run separately before the runs were combined. The table comes from immuneACCESS by way of TCRdb, which keeps in-frame sequences with V and J called. Part of the clones is missing from these tables; in studies checked, under half for an unresolved V gene and the rest for unknown reasons. The V and J calls and clone size come from that table; D and trimming were worked out from the DNA. The sample profile shows about 100,000 clones; roughly 89% of them were found once. 0.34% of the sample is taken by the ten largest.

Comments on this clone: The target of this receptor is not known. Qualities for individual bases were not recorded, and no much larger clone is one base off.

Summary of the overall study and its limitations: Biological reproducibility was not directly assessed, although technical replication error appeared to be minimal. In tolerant patients, donor-specific Tregs expanded more than Tregs overall, which suggests antigen-driven rather than nonspecific expansion. For some patients the PCR primers changed over time, which made it impossible to compare the samples from those patients at the nucleotide level. The study was limited by small patient numbers, and the findings need validation in larger populations and under other immunosuppression protocols. The most biologically relevant and donor-specific TCRbeta repertoire appeared to be identified by expanding Tregs with activated donor B cells.

The sample consisted of CD4+ T cells from blood, taken before the transplant. This receptor was taken from a human donor who received a combined kidney and bone marrow transplant. The V and J segments used are TRBV29-1 and TRBJ1-2, and 9 bases in between align with TRBD1. The CDR3 protein: CSVPNPDRGLLNYGYTF. The bases read TGCAGCGTACCCAATCCGGACAGGGGTCTACTTAACTATGGCTACACCTTC. Outside the CDR3, residues come from the reference TRBV29-1 and TRBJ1-2 proteins, so the full variable domain is: SAVISQKPSRDICQRGTSLTIQCQVDSQVTMMFWYRQQPGQSLTLIATANQGSEATYESGFVIDKFPISRPNLTFSTLTVSNMSPEDSSIYLCSVPNPDRGLLNYGYTFGSGTRLTVV.